One and the same sample provided the 20 T cell receptor beta chains below, sequenced in a study of shared clonotypes between healthy human individuals. Produced via immunoSEQ multiplex PCR; TCRdb's table is partial and in-frame only. The sample yields over a million clones, roughly 97% seen once. The sequencing input was naive CD4+ T cells sorted from blood. Subset indicated: CD45RA+ positively selected. These receptors were obtained from a man younger than 40 in good health.

The V call is TRBV7-8, the J call TRBJ2-1; D is perhaps TRBD2 (5 bases). The CDR3 runs 15 residues. Germline loops: CDR1 SGHVS, CDR2 FQNEAQ. V was trimmed by 4 bases and J by 7 bases, leaving 17 bases between them. In DNA form, the CDR3 reads TGTGCCAGCAGCTCCTTCGGGGTGAGCCGTAATGAGCAGTTCTTC. It is translated as CASSSFGVSRNEQFF. Combining the CDR3 with reference TRBV7-8 and TRBJ2-1 gives the whole variable domain GAGVSQSPRYKVAKRGQDVALRCDPISGHVSLFWYQQALGQGPEFLTYFQNEAQLDKSGLPSDRFFAERPEGSVSTLKIQRTQQEDSAVYLCASSSFGVSRNEQFFGPGTRLTVL.

V and J are TRBV14 and TRBJ2-1, with 12 nucleotides matching TRBD1. The CDR3 consists of 16 residues. Germline V gene data show CDR1 as SGHDN and CDR2 as FVKESK. Trimming removed 4 bases from V and 7 bases from J; junction bases left unmatched: 8. In nucleotides, the CDR3 is TGTGCCAGCAGCCCATACCCGGGACAGGGGGCGAATGAGCAGTTCTTC. Residues: CASSPYPGQGANEQFF.

The rearrangement links TRBV6-6 to TRBJ2-7; 8 bases align to TRBD1. Germline CDR1 is MNHNY and CDR2 is SVGAGI (reference sequence). The CDR3 has 13 residues. The V and J ends lost 7 bases and 2 bases, in that order; junction bases with no gene match: 4. In DNA form, the CDR3 reads TGTGCCAGCAACGGACAGGGCACCTACGAGCAGTACTTC. This translates into CASNGQGTYEQYF.

On this clone itself: Other DNA sequences of this sample code for an identical CDR3. The chain joins TRBV18 to TRBJ2-5; D might be TRBD2 (6 bases). Germline V CDR1 and CDR2: KGHSH, LQKENI. Trimming removed 2 bases at V and 3 bases at J, with 10 bases between. The CDR3 spans 14 residues. The CDR3 region has the DNA TGTGCCAGCTCACCAATGGGGGGTAAAGAGACCCAGTACTTC. This translates into CASSPMGGKETQYF.

The J gene is TRBJ2-2, the V gene TRBV9, with 8 bases aligning to TRBD2. V lost 4 bases to trimming and J lost 0 bases; unmatched junction nucleotides: 8. Germline lookup yields CDR1 SGDLS and CDR2 YYNGEE. The CDR3 is 17 residues long. Here the CDR3 reads CASSLTSGSANTGELFF. The CDR3 DNA follows: TGTGCCAGCAGCCTTACTAGCGGATCGGCGAACACCGGGGAGCTGTTTTTT.

The rearrangement joins TRBV4-3 to TRBJ1-1, with D unclear. CDR3 length: 15 amino acids. The germline V and J ends were trimmed by 1 base and 1 base, with 10 bases remaining between them. CDR1 is LGHNA and CDR2 is YSLEER in the germline V gene. The CDR3 DNA follows: TGCGCCAGCAGCCAAGTACGGGGTCCGAACACTGAAGCTTTCTTT. It yields the protein CASSQVRGPNTEAFF.

The rearrangement links TRBV7-9 to TRBJ2-1; D perhaps matches TRBD2 (5 bases). The CDR3 sequence is 14 residues long. Germline values: CDR1 SEHNR, CDR2 FQNEAQ (reference sequence). The germline V and J ends were trimmed by 2 bases and 6 bases, with 11 bases remaining between them. CDR3: CASSLLLVGNEQFF. The DNA for the CDR3 is TGTGCCAGCAGCTTACTACTAGTCGGCAATGAGCAGTTCTTC. Full variable domain (missing parts from reference TRBV7-9 and TRBJ2-1): DTGVSQNPRHKITKRGQNVTFRCDPISEHNRLYWYRQTLGQGPEFLTYFQNEAQLEKSRLLSDRFSAERPKGSFSTLEIQRTEQGDSAMYLCASSLLLVGNEQFFGPGTRLTVL.

The chain carries TRBV29-1 and TRBJ1-1, with no clear D. The V end was cut by 2 bases, the J end by 1 base, with 11 bases between. Germline V gene lookup returns CDR1 SQVTM and CDR2 ANQGSEA. The CDR3 consists of 14 residues. This CDR3 is CSVETGRQNTEAFF. The CDR3 nucleotides are TGCAGCGTTGAAACTGGCAGACAGAACACTGAAGCTTTCTTT.

V is TRBV29-1 and J is TRBJ2-7; no definite D call. V lost 2 bases, J lost 4 bases, and 9 bases lay in between. The CDR3 has 12 residues. From germline, CDR1 is SQVTM and CDR2 ANQGSEA. The chain's CDR3 is CSVETEVYEQYF. The CDR3 nucleotides read TGCAGCGTTGAAACAGAAGTATACGAGCAGTACTTC.

The chain couples TRBV27 to TRBJ1-2; TRBD1 aligns across 7 bases. The germline V gene has CDR1 MNHEY and CDR2 SMNVEV (reference sequence). The CDR3 is 15 amino acids. The ends lost 5 bases at V and 8 bases at J; junction bases unmatched: 14. The CDR3: CASSPRQGTLGGYTF. The DNA for the CDR3 is TGTGCCAGCAGTCCACGACAGGGAACATTGGGAGGCTACACCTTC.

This chain joins TRBV5-6 and TRBJ2-5; 9 positions agree with TRBD1. Per the germline V gene, CDR1 is SGHDT and CDR2 is YYEEEE. This CDR3 spans 14 amino acids. J gave up 6 bases and V 3 bases, and 6 bases lay outside the gene matches. The CDR3 loop is CASSWGDRAKTQYF. For the CDR3, the DNA is TGTGCCAGCAGCTGGGGGGACAGGGCGAAGACCCAGTACTTC.

The chain recombines TRBV25-1 with TRBJ1-5; no clear D. Germline-derived CDR1 and CDR2 are MGHDK and SYGVNS. Deletions cut 5 bases from V and 0 bases from J, with 8 bases between. The CDR3 length is 14 residues. CDR3 sequence: CASSHVTSNQPQHF. In DNA, the CDR3 is TGTGCCAGCAGTCACGTGACTAGCAATCAGCCCCAGCATTTT.

This clone was seen a single time. The rearrangement joins TRBV5-1 to TRBJ1-2; 8 bases agree with TRBD1. The V segment lost 5 bases and the J segment 5 bases; nucleotides outside the gene matches: 8. The CDR3 consists of 14 residues. In germline, CDR1 is SGHRS, CDR2 YFSETQ. The DNA for the CDR3 is TGCGCCAGCAGTTCGGACAGGGCAGGGTATGGCTACACCTTC. Amino acid sequence: CASSSDRAGYGYTF.

The rearrangement links TRBV7-3 to TRBJ2-1, with 7 bases matching TRBD2. In germline, CDR1 is SGHTA, CDR2 FQGTGA. The trim removed 2 bases at V and 8 bases at J, leaving 6 bases unmatched. The CDR3 runs 14 residues. In nucleotides, the CDR3 is TGTGCCAGCAGCTTAGCGGGAGCTATGGATGAGCAGTTCTTC. Its protein product is CASSLAGAMDEQFF. Variable domain in full (rest from reference TRBV7-3 and TRBJ2-1): GAGVSQTPSNKVTEKGKYVELRCDPISGHTALYWYRQSLGQGPEFLIYFQGTGAADDSGLPNDRFFAVRPEGSVSTLKIQRTERGDSAVYLCASSLAGAMDEQFFGPGTRLTVL.

The chain is built from TRBV30 and TRBJ2-1; no reliable D call. Germline CDR1 reads GTSNPN; CDR2 reads SVGIG (reference sequence). Trimming left V 5 bases short and J 8 bases short, with 10 bases between. This CDR3 region has 11 residues. The CDR3 DNA is TGTGCCTGGGCCACGCCCCATGAGCAGTTCTTC. Its protein product is CAWATPHEQFF.

This chain uses TRBV7-6 with TRBJ2-7; 8 bases match TRBD2. Germline assignment: CDR1 SGHVS and CDR2 FNYEAQ. The trim removed 5 bases at V and 1 base at J, leaving 7 bases unmatched. This CDR3 spans 15 amino acids. CDR3 sequence: CASSRGLGHSYEQYF. CDR3 DNA: TGTGCCAGCAGCCGGGGACTAGGCCATTCCTACGAGCAGTACTTC.

The chain couples TRBV6-5 to TRBJ2-1, with D maybe TRBD1 (5 bases). The CDR3 contains 13 residues. V was clipped by 0 bases and J by 13 bases, with 13 bases between them. The germline V gene has CDR1 MNHEY and CDR2 SVGAGI. The CDR3 sequence: CASSYSTRGHQFF. CDR3 bases: TGTGCCAGCAGTTACTCGACAAGGGGCCACCAGTTCTTC.

This chain links TRBV7-2 with TRBJ1-2; no clear D gene. The CDR3 is 15 amino acids. The V gene's germline CDR1 is SGHTA and CDR2 FQGNSA. With 4 bases removed from V and 4 bases from J, the gap between germline ends came to 16 bases. The CDR3 region is CASSSRAKGSYGYTF. CDR3 nucleotides: TGTGCCAGCAGCTCTCGGGCCAAAGGAAGCTATGGCTACACCTTC.

This clone has only a few counts. The identical CDR3 is also encoded by other nucleotide sequences in the sample. The chain is built from TRBV6-5 and TRBJ1-2; maybe TRBD1 (5 bases). The CDR3 runs to 15 residues. Germline V CDR1 and CDR2: MNHEY, SVGAGI. The V end was cut by 2 bases, the J end by 2 bases, with 12 bases between. In nucleotides, the CDR3 is TGTGCCAGCAGTTACAGTGGGACGGGGAACTATGGCTACACCTTC. This translates into CASSYSGTGNYGYTF.

This clone was found once. The J gene is TRBJ1-5, the V gene TRBV19; 8 bases align to TRBD1. CDR1 and CDR2 from the germline V gene are LNHDA and SQIVND (reference sequence). Trimming removed 5 bases from V and 0 bases from J; junction bases left unmatched: 12. The CDR3 extends over 18 amino acids. The chain's CDR3 is CASSGQGREAYSNQPQHF. CDR3 nucleotide sequence: TGTGCCAGTAGTGGACAGGGCAGGGAGGCCTATAGCAATCAGCCCCAGCATTTT.